This is a list of T cell receptor beta chains from one sample in a study of radiotherapy plus CTLA-4 blockade in lung cancer. The method was immunoSEQ multiplex PCR; TCRdb's version includes in-frame clones alone and lacks a portion of them. The table has tens of thousands of clones, around 84% seen once. The input for sequencing was peripheral blood, taken from a patient treated with radiotherapy plus ipilimumab. The receptor set was obtained from a human donor with non-small cell lung cancer that progressed on radiotherapy plus ipilimumab. CDR3s include the opening cysteine and the closing phenylalanine or tryptophan. Each record gives: D gene, clone size, V gene, J gene, CDR3 protein, CDR3 DNA. D genes are given only for firm matches. Clone size is shown for a subset of rows, as once, few, many or a class of expanded clone.

D: -
size: -
V: TRBV4-2
J: TRBJ2-3
CDR3: CASSQEARRAGDTQYF
DNA: TGTGCCAGCAGCCAAGAGGCTCGGCGCGCCGGAGATACGCAGTATTTT

D: TRBD2
size: -
V: TRBV5-4
J: TRBJ2-1
CDR3: CASSLGTRSYNERFF
DNA: TGTGCCAGCAGCTTGGGGACTAGGTCTTACAATGAGCGGTTCTTC

D: -
size: -
V: TRBV5-5
J: TRBJ2-5
CDR3: CASSWDQETQYF
DNA: TGTGCCAGCAGCTGGGACCAAGAGACCCAGTACTTC

D: -
size: -
V: TRBV9
J: TRBJ2-7
CDR3: CASSGGQGFSYEQYF
DNA: TGTGCCAGCAGCGGGGGGCAGGGATTTTCCTACGAGCAGTACTTC

D: -
size: -
V: TRBV2
J: TRBJ2-2
CDR3: CASSGLRGYGELFF
DNA: TGTGCCAGCTCGGGACTCAGAGGGTACGGGGAGCTGTTTTTT

D: TRBD1
size: few
V: TRBV2
J: TRBJ1-5
CDR3: CASSENFGTGDNQPQHF
DNA: TGTGCCAGCAGTGAAAATTTCGGGACAGGGGACAATCAGCCCCAGCATTTT

D: -
size: -
V: TRBV25-1
J: TRBJ1-3
CDR3: CASSESPARGMGNTIYF
DNA: TGTGCCAGCAGTGAATCCCCCGCTCGGGGTATGGGAAACACCATATATTTT

D: TRBD1
size: -
V: TRBV28
J: TRBJ2-5
CDR3: CASTETGGRETQYF
DNA: TGTGCCAGCACCGAGACAGGGGGCCGAGAGACCCAGTACTTC

D: TRBD2
size: few
V: TRBV29-1
J: TRBJ2-1
CDR3: CSAGLAGGENRNEQFF
DNA: TGCAGCGCTGGACTAGCGGGAGGTGAAAATCGGAATGAGCAGTTCTTC

D: -
size: few
V: TRBV2
J: TRBJ2-2
CDR3: CASREITGLGELFF
DNA: TGTGCCAGCAGAGAGATTACAGGGCTCGGGGAGCTGTTTTTT

D: TRBD1
size: -
V: TRBV2
J: TRBJ1-2
CDR3: CASSRDRAAVTNGYTF
DNA: TGTGCCAGCAGTCGCGACAGGGCCGCTGTGACCAATGGCTACACCTTC

D: -
size: -
V: TRBV6-1
J: TRBJ2-7
CDR3: CATSWDAWYEQYF
DNA: TGTGCCACTAGCTGGGACGCATGGTACGAGCAGTACTTC